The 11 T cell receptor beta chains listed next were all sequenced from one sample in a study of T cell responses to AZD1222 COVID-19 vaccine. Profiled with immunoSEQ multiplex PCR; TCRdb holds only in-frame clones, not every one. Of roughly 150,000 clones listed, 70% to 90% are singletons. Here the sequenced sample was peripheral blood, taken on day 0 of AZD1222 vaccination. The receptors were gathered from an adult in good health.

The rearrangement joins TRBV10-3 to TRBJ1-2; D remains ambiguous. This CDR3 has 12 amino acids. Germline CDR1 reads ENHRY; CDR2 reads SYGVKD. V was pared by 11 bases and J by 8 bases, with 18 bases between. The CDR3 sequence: CAAAREEWGYTF. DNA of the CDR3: TGTGCCGCCGCTCGAGAGGAATGGGGCTACACCTTC.

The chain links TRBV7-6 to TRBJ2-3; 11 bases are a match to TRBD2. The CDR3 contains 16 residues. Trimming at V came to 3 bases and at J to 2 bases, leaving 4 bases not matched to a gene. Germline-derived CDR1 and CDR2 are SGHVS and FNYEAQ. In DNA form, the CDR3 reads TGTGCCAGCAGCTTGGTAGCGGGAGGGTCCACAGATACGCAGTATTTT. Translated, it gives CASSLVAGGSTDTQYF.

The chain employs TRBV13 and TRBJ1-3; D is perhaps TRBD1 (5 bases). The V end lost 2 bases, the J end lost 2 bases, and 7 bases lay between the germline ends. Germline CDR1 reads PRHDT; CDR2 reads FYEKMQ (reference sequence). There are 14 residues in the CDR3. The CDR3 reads CASSLKQAGNTIYF. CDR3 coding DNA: TGTGCCAGCAGCTTAAAACAGGCTGGAAACACCATATATTTT.

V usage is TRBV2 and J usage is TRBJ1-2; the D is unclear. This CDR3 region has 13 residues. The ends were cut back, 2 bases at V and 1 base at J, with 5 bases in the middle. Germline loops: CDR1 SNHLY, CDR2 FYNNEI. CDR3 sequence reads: CASSEMDNYGYTF. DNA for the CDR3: TGTGCCAGCAGTGAAATGGATAACTATGGCTACACCTTC.

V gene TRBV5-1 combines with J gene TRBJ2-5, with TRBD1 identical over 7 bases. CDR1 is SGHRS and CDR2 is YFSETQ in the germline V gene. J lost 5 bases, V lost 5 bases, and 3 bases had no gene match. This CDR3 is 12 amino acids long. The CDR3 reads CASSTGVETQYF. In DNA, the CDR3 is TGCGCCAGCAGTACAGGGGTCGAGACCCAGTACTTC.

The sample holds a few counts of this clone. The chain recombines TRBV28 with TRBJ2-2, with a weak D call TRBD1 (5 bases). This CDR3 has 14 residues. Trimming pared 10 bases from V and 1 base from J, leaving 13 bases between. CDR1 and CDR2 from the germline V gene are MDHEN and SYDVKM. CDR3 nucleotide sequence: TGTGCCATACAGGCGCCCGTGAACACCGGGGAGCTGTTTTTT. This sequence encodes CAIQAPVNTGELFF. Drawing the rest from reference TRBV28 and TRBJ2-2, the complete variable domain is DVKVTQSSRYLVKRTGEKVFLECVQDMDHENMFWYRQDPGLGLRLIYFSYDVKMKEKGDIPEGYSVSREKKERFSLILESASTNQTSMYLCAIQAPVNTGELFFGEGSRLTVL.

CDR3 sequence: CAWGRDRPSGYTF. The CDR3 bases are TGTGCCTGGGGAAGAGACAGGCCGTCGGGCTACACCTTC. V and J are TRBV30 and TRBJ1-2; maybe TRBD1 (6 bases). Germline CDR1 GTSNPN, CDR2 SVGIG (reference sequence). Trimming removed 5 bases at V and 8 bases at J, with 18 bases between. CDR3 length: 13 amino acids. Variable domain in full (rest from reference TRBV30 and TRBJ1-2): SQTIHQWPATLVQPVGSPLSLECTVEGTSNPNLYWYRQAAGRGLQLLFYSVGIGQISSEVPQNLSASRPQDRQFILSSKKLLLSDSGFYLCAWGRDRPSGYTFGSGTRLTVV.

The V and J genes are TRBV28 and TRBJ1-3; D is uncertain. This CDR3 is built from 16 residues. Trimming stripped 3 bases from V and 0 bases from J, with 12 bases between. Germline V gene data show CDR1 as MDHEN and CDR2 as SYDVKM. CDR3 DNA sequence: TGTGCCAGCAGTTTGGTGCCGGACTACTCTGGAAACACCATATATTTT. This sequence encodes CASSLVPDYSGNTIYF.

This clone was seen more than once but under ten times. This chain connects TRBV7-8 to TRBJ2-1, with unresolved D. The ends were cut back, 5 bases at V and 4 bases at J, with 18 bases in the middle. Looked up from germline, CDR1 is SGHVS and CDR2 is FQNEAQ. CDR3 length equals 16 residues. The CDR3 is CASSLSGLAQYNEQFF. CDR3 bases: TGTGCCAGCAGCCTTTCCGGCCTGGCACAATACAATGAGCAGTTCTTC.

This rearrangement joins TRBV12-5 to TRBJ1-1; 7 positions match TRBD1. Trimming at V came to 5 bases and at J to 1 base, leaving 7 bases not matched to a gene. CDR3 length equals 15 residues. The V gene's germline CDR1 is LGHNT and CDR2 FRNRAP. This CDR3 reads CASGPPGQWNTEAFF. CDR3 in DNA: TGTGCTAGTGGTCCCCCGGGACAGTGGAACACTGAAGCTTTCTTT.

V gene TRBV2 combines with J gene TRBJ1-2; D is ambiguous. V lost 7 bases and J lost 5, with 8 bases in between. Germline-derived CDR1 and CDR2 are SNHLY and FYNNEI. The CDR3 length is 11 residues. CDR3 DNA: TGTGCCAGCATGCTCGGTTATGGCTACACCTTC. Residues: CASMLGYGYTF. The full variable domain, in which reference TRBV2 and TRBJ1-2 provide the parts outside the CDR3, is EPEVTQTPSHQVTQMGQEVILRCVPISNHLYFYWYRQILGQKVEFLVSFYNNEISEKSEIFDDQFSVERPDGSNFTLKIRSTKLEDSAMYFCASMLGYGYTFGSGTRLTVV.